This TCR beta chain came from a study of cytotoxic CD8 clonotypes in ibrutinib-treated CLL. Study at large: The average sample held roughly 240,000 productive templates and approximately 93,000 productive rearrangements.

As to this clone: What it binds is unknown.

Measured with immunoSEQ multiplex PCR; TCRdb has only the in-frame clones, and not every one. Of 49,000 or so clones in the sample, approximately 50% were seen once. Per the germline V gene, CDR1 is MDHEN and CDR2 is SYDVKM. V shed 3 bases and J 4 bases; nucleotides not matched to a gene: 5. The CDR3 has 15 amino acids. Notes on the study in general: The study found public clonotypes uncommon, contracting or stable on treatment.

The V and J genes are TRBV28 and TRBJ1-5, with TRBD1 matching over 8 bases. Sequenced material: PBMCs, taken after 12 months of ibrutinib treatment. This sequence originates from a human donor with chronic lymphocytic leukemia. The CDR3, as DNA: TGTGCCAGCAGTTTTCCAGGACAGGGAAATCAGCCCCAGCATTTT. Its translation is CASSFPGQGNQPQHF.